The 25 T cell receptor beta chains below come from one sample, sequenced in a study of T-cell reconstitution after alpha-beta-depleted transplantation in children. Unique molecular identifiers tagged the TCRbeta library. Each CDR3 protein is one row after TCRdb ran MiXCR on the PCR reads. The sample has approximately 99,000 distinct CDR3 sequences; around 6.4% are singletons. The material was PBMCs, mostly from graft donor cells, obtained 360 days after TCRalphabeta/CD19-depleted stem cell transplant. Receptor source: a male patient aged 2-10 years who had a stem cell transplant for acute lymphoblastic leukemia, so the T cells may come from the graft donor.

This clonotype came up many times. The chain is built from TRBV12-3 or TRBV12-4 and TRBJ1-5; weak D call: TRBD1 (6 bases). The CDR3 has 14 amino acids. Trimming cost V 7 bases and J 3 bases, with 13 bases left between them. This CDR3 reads CASTPDSLNQPQHF. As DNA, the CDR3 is TGTGCCAGCACTCCGGACAGTCTCAATCAGCCCCAGCATTTT.

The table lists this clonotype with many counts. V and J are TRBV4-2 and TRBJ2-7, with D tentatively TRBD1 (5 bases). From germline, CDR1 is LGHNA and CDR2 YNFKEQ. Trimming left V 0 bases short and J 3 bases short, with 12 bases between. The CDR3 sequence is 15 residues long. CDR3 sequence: CASSQDRRQFYEQYF. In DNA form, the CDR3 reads TGTGCCAGCAGCCAAGATAGGAGACAGTTCTACGAGCAGTACTTC.

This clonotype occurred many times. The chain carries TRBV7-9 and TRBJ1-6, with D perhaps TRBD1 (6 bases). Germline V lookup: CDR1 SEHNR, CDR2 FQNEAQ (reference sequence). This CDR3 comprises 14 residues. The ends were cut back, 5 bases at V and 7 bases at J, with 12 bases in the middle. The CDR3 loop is CASSNRDTNSPLHF. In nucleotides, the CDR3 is TGTGCCAGCAGCAACCGGGACACAAATTCACCCCTCCACTTT.

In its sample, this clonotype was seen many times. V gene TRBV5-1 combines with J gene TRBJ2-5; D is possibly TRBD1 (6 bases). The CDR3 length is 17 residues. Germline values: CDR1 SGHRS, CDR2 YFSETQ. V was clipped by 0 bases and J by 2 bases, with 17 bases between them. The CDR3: CASSLAGTLSLQETQYF. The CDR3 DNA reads TGCGCCAGCAGCTTGGCCGGGACATTATCACTTCAAGAGACCCAGTACTTC.

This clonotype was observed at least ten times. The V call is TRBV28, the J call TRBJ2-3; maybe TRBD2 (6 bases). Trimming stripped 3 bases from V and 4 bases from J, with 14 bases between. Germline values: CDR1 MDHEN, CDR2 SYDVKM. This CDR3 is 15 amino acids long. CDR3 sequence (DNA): TGTGCCAGCAGTTTGGACGGGAGTTCGTCAGATACGCAGTATTTT. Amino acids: CASSLDGSSSDTQYF.

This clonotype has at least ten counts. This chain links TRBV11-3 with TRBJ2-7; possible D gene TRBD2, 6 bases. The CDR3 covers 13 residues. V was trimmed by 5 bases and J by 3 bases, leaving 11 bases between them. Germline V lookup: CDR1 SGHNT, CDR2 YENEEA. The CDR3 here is CASSPRGSYEQYF. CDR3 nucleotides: TGTGCCAGCAGCCCCCGGGGGAGCTACGAGCAGTACTTC.

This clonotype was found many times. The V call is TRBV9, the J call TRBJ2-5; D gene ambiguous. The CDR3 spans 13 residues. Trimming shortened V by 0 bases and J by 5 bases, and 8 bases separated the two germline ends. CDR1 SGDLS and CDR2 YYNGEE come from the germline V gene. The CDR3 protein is CASSVVPWETQYF. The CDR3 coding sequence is TGTGCCAGCAGCGTAGTACCGTGGGAGACCCAGTACTTC.

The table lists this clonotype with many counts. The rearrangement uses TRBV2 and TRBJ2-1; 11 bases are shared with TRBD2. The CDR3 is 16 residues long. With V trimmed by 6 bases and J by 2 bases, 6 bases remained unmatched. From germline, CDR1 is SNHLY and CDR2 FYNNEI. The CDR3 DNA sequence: TGTGCCAGCAGATATGGGACTAGCGGAGCCTACAATGAGCAGTTCTTC. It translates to CASRYGTSGAYNEQFF.

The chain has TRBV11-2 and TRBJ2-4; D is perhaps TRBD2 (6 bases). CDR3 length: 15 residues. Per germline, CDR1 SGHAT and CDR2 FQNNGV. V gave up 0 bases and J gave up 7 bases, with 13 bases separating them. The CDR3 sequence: CASSLDKGGANIQYF. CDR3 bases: TGTGCCAGCAGCTTAGATAAAGGAGGGGCGAACATTCAGTACTTC.

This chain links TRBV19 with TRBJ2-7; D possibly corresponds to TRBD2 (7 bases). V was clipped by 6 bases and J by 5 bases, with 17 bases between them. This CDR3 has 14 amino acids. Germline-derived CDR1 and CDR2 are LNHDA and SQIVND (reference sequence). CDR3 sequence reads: CASRSRGATHEQYF. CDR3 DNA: TGTGCCAGTAGATCCCGGGGGGCGACCCACGAGCAGTACTTC.

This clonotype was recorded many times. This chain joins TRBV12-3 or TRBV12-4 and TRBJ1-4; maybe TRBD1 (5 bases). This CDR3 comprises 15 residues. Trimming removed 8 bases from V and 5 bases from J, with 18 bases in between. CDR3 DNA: TGTGCCAGCGGCTTCCCCCAGGGTTCGAATGAAAAACTGTTTTTT. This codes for CASGFPQGSNEKLFF.

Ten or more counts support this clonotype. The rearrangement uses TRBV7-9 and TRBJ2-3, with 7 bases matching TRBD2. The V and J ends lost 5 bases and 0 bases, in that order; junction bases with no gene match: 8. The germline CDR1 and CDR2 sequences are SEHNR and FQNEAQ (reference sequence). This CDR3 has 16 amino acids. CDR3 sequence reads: CASSPRAGESTDTQYF. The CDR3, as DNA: TGTGCCAGCAGCCCCAGGGCGGGAGAAAGCACAGATACGCAGTATTTT.

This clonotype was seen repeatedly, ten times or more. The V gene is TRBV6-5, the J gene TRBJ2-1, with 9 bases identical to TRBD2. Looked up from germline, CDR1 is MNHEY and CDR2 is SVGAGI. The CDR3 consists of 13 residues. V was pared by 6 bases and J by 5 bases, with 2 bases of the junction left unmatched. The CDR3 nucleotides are TGTGCCAGCAGACGCGGGGGGGACAATGAGCAGTTCTTC. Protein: CASRRGGDNEQFF.

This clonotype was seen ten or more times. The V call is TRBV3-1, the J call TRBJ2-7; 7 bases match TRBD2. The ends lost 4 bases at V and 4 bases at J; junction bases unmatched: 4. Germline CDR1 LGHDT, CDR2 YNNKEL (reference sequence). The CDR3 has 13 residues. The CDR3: CASSPRAGYEQYF. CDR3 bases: TGTGCCAGCAGCCCCCGAGCGGGGTACGAGCAGTACTTC.

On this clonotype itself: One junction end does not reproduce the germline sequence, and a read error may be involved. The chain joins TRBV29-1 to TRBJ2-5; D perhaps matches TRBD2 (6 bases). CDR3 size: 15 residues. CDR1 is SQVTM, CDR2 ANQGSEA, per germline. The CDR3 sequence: CGVGARDRAGETQYF. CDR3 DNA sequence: TGCGGCGTTGGGGCGCGGGATCGGGCGGGGGAGACCCAGTACTTC.

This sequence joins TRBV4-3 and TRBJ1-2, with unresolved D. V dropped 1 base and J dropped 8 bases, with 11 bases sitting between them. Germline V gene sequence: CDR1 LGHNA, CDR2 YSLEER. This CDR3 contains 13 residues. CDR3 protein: CASSQGNLAGYTF. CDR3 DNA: TGCGCCAGCAGCCAAGGCAACCTAGCCGGCTACACCTTC.

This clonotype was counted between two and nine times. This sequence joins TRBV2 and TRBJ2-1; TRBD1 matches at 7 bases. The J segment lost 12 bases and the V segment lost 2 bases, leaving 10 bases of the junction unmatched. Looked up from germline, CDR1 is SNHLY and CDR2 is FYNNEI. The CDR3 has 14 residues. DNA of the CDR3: TGTGCCAGCAGTGAAAGAGGGGGCCGGCACGGGCAGTTCTTC. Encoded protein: CASSERGGRHGQFF.

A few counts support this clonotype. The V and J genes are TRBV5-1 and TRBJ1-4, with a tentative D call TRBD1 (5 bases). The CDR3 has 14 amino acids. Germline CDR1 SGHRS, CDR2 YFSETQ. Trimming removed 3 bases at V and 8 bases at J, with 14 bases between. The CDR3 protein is CASSSDISREKLFF. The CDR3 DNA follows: TGCGCCAGCAGCTCGGACATATCTAGAGAAAAACTGTTTTTT. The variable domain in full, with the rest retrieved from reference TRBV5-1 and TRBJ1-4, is KAGVTQTPRYLIKTRGQQVTLSCSPISGHRSVSWYQQTPGQGLQFLFEYFSETQRNKGNFPGRFSGRQFSNSRSEMNVSTLELGDSALYLCASSSDISREKLFFGSGTQLSVL.

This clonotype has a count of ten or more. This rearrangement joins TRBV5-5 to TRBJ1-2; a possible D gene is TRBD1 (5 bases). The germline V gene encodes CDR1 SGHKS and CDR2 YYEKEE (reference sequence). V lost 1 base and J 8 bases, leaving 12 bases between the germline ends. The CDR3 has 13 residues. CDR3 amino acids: CASSLRGGEGYTF. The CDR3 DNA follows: TGTGCCAGCAGCTTGAGGGGCGGGGAAGGCTACACCTTC.

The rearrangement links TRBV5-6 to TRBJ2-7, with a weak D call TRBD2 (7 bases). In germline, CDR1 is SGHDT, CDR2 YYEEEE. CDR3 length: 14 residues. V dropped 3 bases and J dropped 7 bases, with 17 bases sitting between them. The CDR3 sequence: CASSSWGGAREQYF. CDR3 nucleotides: TGTGCCAGCAGCTCCTGGGGGGGGGCCCGAGAGCAGTACTTC.

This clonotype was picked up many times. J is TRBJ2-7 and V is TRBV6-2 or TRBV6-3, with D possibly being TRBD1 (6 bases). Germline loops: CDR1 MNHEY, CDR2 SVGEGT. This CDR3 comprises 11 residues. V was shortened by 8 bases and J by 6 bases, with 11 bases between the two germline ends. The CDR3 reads CASWMGAEQYF. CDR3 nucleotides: TGTGCCAGCTGGATGGGGGCCGAGCAGTACTTC.

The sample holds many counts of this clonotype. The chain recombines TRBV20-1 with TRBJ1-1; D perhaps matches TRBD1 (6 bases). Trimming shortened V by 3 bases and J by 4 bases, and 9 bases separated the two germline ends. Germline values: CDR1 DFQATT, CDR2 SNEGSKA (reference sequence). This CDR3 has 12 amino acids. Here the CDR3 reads CSASRGRTEAFF. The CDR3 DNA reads TGCAGTGCTAGCAGGGGCCGCACTGAAGCTTTCTTT.

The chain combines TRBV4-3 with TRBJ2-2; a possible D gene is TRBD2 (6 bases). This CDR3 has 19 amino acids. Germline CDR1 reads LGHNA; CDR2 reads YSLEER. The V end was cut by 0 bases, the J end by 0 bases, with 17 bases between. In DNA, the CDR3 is TGCGCCAGCAGCCAAGATAGCCTCCCGGCGGGGCCGAACACCGGGGAGCTGTTTTTT. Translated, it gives CASSQDSLPAGPNTGELFF.

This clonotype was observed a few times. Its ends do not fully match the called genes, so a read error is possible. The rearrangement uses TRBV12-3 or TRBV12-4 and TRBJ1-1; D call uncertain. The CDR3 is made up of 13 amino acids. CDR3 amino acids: CVSKPLLYTEAFF. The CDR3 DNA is TGTGTCAGCAAACCCCTGCTTTACACTGAAGCTTTCTTT.

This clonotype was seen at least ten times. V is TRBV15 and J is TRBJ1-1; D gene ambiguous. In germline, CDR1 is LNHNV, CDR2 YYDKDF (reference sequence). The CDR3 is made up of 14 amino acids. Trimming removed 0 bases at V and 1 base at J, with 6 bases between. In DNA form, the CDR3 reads TGTGCCACCAGCAGAGAGGCGGCGAACACTGAAGCTTTCTTT. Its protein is CATSREAANTEAFF.